A selection of T cell receptor beta chains follows, all from one sample in a study of T cell repertoires in cytomegalovirus infection. TCRdb redid the calling of the reads with MiXCR, one entry per CDR3 protein. The table shows some 700,000 distinct CDR3 sequences, with roughly 36% occurring only once. The sequenced material came from PBMCs. The origin of the receptors is a human donor in good health (CMV status not recorded). Some clones in this sample may be carry-over from other donors' samples. Both conserved end residues are trimmed from each CDR3.

v_call,j_call,cdr3_aa
TRBV28,TRBJ1-1,ASSSEQGLSSNTEAF
TRBV6-1,TRBJ1-4,ASSQYQTGKLF
TRBV7-6,TRBJ2-5,ASSLEGVQETQY
TRBV11-2,TRBJ1-1,ATHWPGGGTEAF
TRBV11-1,TRBJ2-7,ASSLGDSPTYEQY
TRBV4-2,TRBJ2-7,ASSQGQGTYYEQY
TRBV7-2,TRBJ2-5,ASSLALRQETQY
TRBV11-2,TRBJ2-2,ASSLGRGGTNTGELF
TRBV7-6,TRBJ2-3,ASSPMGGRAIDTQY
TRBV20-1,TRBJ1-5,SAPVDLNQPQH
TRBV28,TRBJ1-2,ASSDSFNYGYT
TRBV11-2,TRBJ2-2,ASSLFWGGRNTGELF
TRBV7-8,TRBJ1-2,ASSLMGGDYGYT
TRBV7-4,TRBJ2-7,ASSLGTSGKEQY
TRBV4-3,TRBJ2-1,ASSQVDLGLSYNEQF
TRBV7-4,TRBJ1-1,ASSLRGTGDTEAF
TRBV7-2,TRBJ1-5,ASSGGTGIPYSNQPQH
TRBV12-5,TRBJ2-3,ASGPDTDTQY
TRBV19,TRBJ2-1,ASSTFSQNEQF
TRBV7-2,TRBJ1-3,ASSFPGGIVNTIY
TRBV12-3/TRBV12-4,TRBJ2-1,ASSTDSNEQF
TRBV4-1,TRBJ1-1,ASSPGTFSNTEAF
TRBV28,TRBJ1-5,ASSFRFRELIKPQH
TRBV6-1,TRBJ2-7,ASSPLGTPVYEQY
TRBV27,TRBJ2-3,ASSDTTLPGLAGTDTQY
TRBV7-3,TRBJ2-7,ASRLGTGRSYEQY
TRBV7-8,TRBJ2-7,ASSFGGVGSRISYEQY
TRBV7-2,TRBJ1-2,ASSLNAGHGSYGYT
TRBV28,TRBJ1-1,ASRTFGDTEAF
TRBV5-1,TRBJ1-5,ASSLEGLGAQH
TRBV10-3,TRBJ2-2,ATNTNTGELF
TRBV15,TRBJ2-3,ATSRMGQGSTDTQY
TRBV2,TRBJ2-2,ASRDTRTGELF
TRBV6-6,TRBJ1-1,ASSGGGSGNTEAF
TRBV19,TRBJ2-1,ASKSFAYNEQF
TRBV10-3,TRBJ2-1,AISVTSGRSNEQF
TRBV27,TRBJ1-1,ASTTVGGPDTEAF
TRBV7-2,TRBJ1-1,ASTAGREAF
TRBV12-3/TRBV12-4,TRBJ1-5,ASSDHSNQPQH
TRBV7-8,TRBJ1-4,ASSLDRGAHYEKLF
TRBV28,TRBJ1-5,ASSLLTPRYNQPQH
TRBV7-9,TRBJ2-3,ASSLTQGSDTQY
TRBV6-5,TRBJ1-2,ASSHSASQVYGYT
TRBV2,TRBJ1-3,ASSERTRKSSPL
TRBV6-2/TRBV6-3,TRBJ1-1,ASSYSSRGGTEAF
TRBV9,TRBJ2-7,ASSPTTSGSMEQY
TRBV29-1,TRBJ1-5,SVGGSRNQPQH
TRBV12-5,TRBJ1-1,ASGPGWSGTEAF
TRBV4-1,TRBJ2-3,ASSQAGLAGIYTQY
TRBV10-3,TRBJ2-7,AIGQYSEYEQY
TRBV27,TRBJ1-6,ASSLSAGSYNSPLH
TRBV6-1,TRBJ1-3,ASTLGGDTLPGNTIY
TRBV6-2/TRBV6-3,TRBJ1-5,ASSYFDRASSKQPQH
TRBV20-1,TRBJ1-5,SARDLLDGINQPQH
TRBV12-3/TRBV12-4,TRBJ1-5,ASSPSRPVAGNQPQH